This is a list of T cell receptor beta chains from one sample in a study of glioma-infiltrating T cells. One entry per CDR3 protein, called by TCRdb with MiXCR from the multiplex PCR reads. The sample carries 100,000 to 150,000 distinct CDR3 sequences, approximately 25% recorded once. Sequencing was performed on glioma tissue, nonneoplastic brain tissue, or PBMCs (not recorded which). The receptors were sampled from a human donor with low-grade glioma or glioblastoma, undergoing nonglioma brain surgery, or in good health (not recorded which). Each CDR3 is given with its conserved first and last residue. The listing skips clone size in some rows; elsewhere it reads once, few, many or a size class.

TRBV5-1	TRBJ2-3	.	CPSSFRDRDTDTQYF
TRBV18	TRBJ2-1	many	CASSPFPGDYNEQFF
TRBV6-1	TRBJ1-3	many	CASSGTSPGNTIYF
TRBV24-1	TRBJ2-1	many	CATSSRETGLIYNEQFF
TRBV19	TRBJ2-7	few	CASSIGPPPYEQYF
TRBV30	TRBJ2-3	.	CAWNPGTDTQYF
TRBV20-1	TRBJ2-1	many	CSARDEYSEDEQFF
TRBV12-3/TRBV12-4	TRBJ2-7	.	CASSLTSGQYF
TRBV3-1	TRBJ2-7	many	CASSPGTGIHEQYF
TRBV11-2	TRBJ2-1	many	CASSYEGEQFF